A single sample is the source of the 10 T cell receptor beta chains below, sequenced in a study of CD8+ T cells in alopecia areata. As the sequencing template, cDNA was produced by extracting RNA and reverse transcribing it. This table comes from immunoSEQ multiplex PCR, and its TCRdb copy is limited to in-frame clones, with some not included. The sample has hundreds of thousands of clones; 57% are singletons. Sequencing used CD4+ T cells sorted from blood, obtained at week 0. Receptor source: a human donor with alopecia areata.

A few counts support this clone. The chain employs TRBV7-6 and TRBJ2-5; D not resolved. V lost 5 bases and J lost 12, with 13 bases in between. CDR1 SGHVS and CDR2 FNYEAQ come from the germline V gene. CDR3 length equals 11 residues. The CDR3 region has the DNA TGTGCCAGCAGCCCGGCGATGGATGAGTACTTC. Its protein is CASSPAMDEYF.

This chain joins TRBV2 and TRBJ1-1, with 9 nucleotides matching TRBD1. The germline gives CDR1 SNHLY, CDR2 FYNNEI. The CDR3 has 15 residues. The V segment lost 5 bases and the J segment 2 bases; nucleotides outside the gene matches: 6. CDR3: CASSPTGGPNTEAFF. Here the CDR3 DNA reads TGTGCCAGCAGTCCTACAGGGGGCCCTAACACTGAAGCTTTCTTT.

This chain connects TRBV2 to TRBJ1-2; 8 bases match TRBD1. V gave up 7 bases and J gave up 7 bases; unmatched junction bases: 8. CDR1 is SNHLY, CDR2 FYNNEI, per germline. The CDR3 spans 13 residues. This CDR3 reads CASTTTGAGGYTF. The CDR3 nucleotides are TGTGCCAGCACCACGACAGGGGCTGGTGGCTACACCTTC.

This clone has only a few counts. V and J are TRBV29-1 and TRBJ1-4, with 7 nucleotides matching TRBD1. V was pared by 4 bases and J by 10 bases, with 9 bases of the junction left unmatched. From germline, CDR1 is SQVTM and CDR2 ANQGSEA. The CDR3 totals 13 residues. CDR3 bases: TGCAGCGTTGGGGCAGGGGGTATGGGAAAACTGTTTTTT. It codes for CSVGAGGMGKLFF.

Concerning this clone itself: Other DNA sequences in the sample encode the same CDR3. This sequence joins TRBV5-1 and TRBJ2-7, with D perhaps being TRBD1 or TRBD2 (5 bases each). V was trimmed by 0 bases and J by 1 base, leaving 8 bases between them. This CDR3 spans 14 amino acids. Germline lookup yields CDR1 SGHRS and CDR2 YFSETQ. The CDR3 reads CASSLEGRSYEQYF. The CDR3 coding sequence is TGCGCCAGCAGCTTGGAGGGACGTTCCTACGAGCAGTACTTC.

This rearrangement joins TRBV5-1 to TRBJ2-1; 8 bases are shared with TRBD2. CDR1 and CDR2 (germline): SGHRS, YFSETQ. The ends lost 4 bases at V and 12 bases at J; junction bases unmatched: 12. The CDR3 extends over 14 amino acids. Here the CDR3 DNA reads TGCGCCAGCAGCCCAAGCGGGAGCCAGCGGGCGCAGTTCTTC. This gives the protein CASSPSGSQRAQFF.

With regard to this clone: Other DNA sequences within the sample encode an identical CDR3. The chain has TRBV29-1 and TRBJ2-1; TRBD2 aligns across 12 bases. The CDR3 consists of 15 residues. With V trimmed by 6 bases and J by 1 base, 4 bases remained unmatched. Germline V lookup: CDR1 SQVTM, CDR2 ANQGSEA. CDR3 sequence (DNA): TGCAGCGTCGAGACTAGCGGGAGTTCCTACAATGAGCAGTTCTTC. It is translated as CSVETSGSSYNEQFF.

This clone was counted only a few times. This chain connects TRBV11-2 to TRBJ2-7; 10 bases map to TRBD2. The CDR3 extends over 13 amino acids. Per germline, CDR1 SGHAT and CDR2 FQNNGV. The V and J ends lost 4 bases and 12 bases, in that order; junction bases with no gene match: 9. DNA of the CDR3: TGTGCCAGCAGCTCCGGGGTAGCGGGAGGTCGGTACTTC. Amino acids: CASSSGVAGGRYF. The whole variable domain, filled in from reference TRBV11-2 and TRBJ2-7, reads EAGVAQSPRYKIIEKRQSVAFWCNPISGHATLYWYQQILGQGPKLLIQFQNNGVVDDSQLPKDRFSAERLKGVDSTLKIQPAKLEDSAVYLCASSSGVAGGRYFGPGTRLTVT.

The V gene is TRBV5-1, the J gene TRBJ1-6; unclear D gene. Germline CDR1 is SGHRS and CDR2 is YFSETQ. The CDR3 is 14 residues long. The germline V and J ends were trimmed by 4 bases and 9 bases, with 14 bases remaining between them. CDR3 nucleotides: TGCGCCAGCAGCCCGGGGAACCCCGGTTCACCCCTCCACTTT. It is translated as CASSPGNPGSPLHF. Based on the CDR3 plus reference TRBV5-1 and TRBJ1-6, the full variable domain is KAGVTQTPRYLIKTRGQQVTLSCSPISGHRSVSWYQQTPGQGLQFLFEYFSETQRNKGNFPGRFSGRQFSNSRSEMNVSTLELGDSALYLCASSPGNPGSPLHFGNGTRLTVT.

This chain joins TRBV5-1 and TRBJ2-5; D possibly uses TRBD1 or TRBD2 (5 bases each). The CDR3 contains 14 residues. V shed 3 bases and J shed 0 bases, with 9 bases lying between them. Germline CDR1 is SGHRS and CDR2 is YFSETQ. The CDR3 reads CASSWGRNQETQYF. CDR3 DNA: TGCGCCAGCAGCTGGGGACGGAACCAAGAGACCCAGTACTTC.